This T cell receptor (beta chain) was obtained from a study of CD8+CD57+ T cells in acquired aplastic anemia. TCR beta VDJ combinations and CDR3 sequences were profiled from genomic DNA. TCRdb called the reads again in MiXCR, with one record for every CDR3 protein. The sample holds about 190,000 distinct CDR3 sequences, under 70% seen once. This clonotype was counted a few times. The ends were cut back, 5 bases at V and 0 bases at J, with 17 bases in the middle. The CDR3 extends over 16 amino acids. Per germline, CDR1 SGHVS and CDR2 FNYEAQ. This chain joins TRBV7-6 and TRBJ2-7; D may be TRBD1 or TRBD2 (5 bases each). The receptor's source is a human donor with severe aplastic anemia or a healthy control (not recorded which). The specimen was sorted CD4+, CD8+, or CD8+CD57+ T cells (not recorded which) from PBMCs. The CDR3 sequence: CASSLRSDGTSYEQYF. In DNA, the CDR3 is TGTGCCAGCAGCCTCCGTTCGGACGGGACCTCCTACGAGCAGTACTTC.